This record concerns one T cell receptor beta chain sequence. The record originates from a study of technical replicates of blood from a few donors. Assay used: immunoSEQ multiplex PCR; TCRdb lists only in-frame clones, some missing. The repertoire holds roughly 72,000 clones, roughly 94% seen once, with roughly 0.37% in the top ten. The ends were cut back, 2 bases at V and 3 bases at J, with 14 bases in the middle. This CDR3 spans 16 amino acids. CDR1 and CDR2 (germline): MNHEY, SMNVEV (reference sequence). The chain is built from TRBV27 and TRBJ2-4; TRBD1 might be the D (5 bases). Material for sequencing was T cells isolated from PBMCs. The sequence was obtained from a human donor in good health. The CDR3 region has the DNA TGTGCCAGCAGTTTAGGTCCAGGGAATGGCAAAAACATTCAGTACTTC. Its protein is CASSLGPGNGKNIQYF.